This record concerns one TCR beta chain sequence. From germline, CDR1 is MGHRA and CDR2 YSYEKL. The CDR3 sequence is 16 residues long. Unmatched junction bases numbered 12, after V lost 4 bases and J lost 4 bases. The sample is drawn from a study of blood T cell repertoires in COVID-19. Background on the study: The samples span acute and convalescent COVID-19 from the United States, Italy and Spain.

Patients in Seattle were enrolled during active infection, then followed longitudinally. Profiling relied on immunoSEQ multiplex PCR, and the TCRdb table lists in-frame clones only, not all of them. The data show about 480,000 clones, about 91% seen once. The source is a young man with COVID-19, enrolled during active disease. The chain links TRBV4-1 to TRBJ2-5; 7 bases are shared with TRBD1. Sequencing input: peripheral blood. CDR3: CASSPTPGGRGETQYF. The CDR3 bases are TGCGCCAGCAGCCCGACCCCAGGGGGTAGAGGAGAGACCCAGTACTTC.